This record looks at one T cell receptor beta chain sequence and its context. Libraries were prepared by immunoSEQ multiplex PCR; TCRdb keeps only in-frame clonotypes and omits some of them. The sample has a few hundred thousand clones, approximately 83% seen once. This sample is part of a study of blood T cell repertoires in COVID-19. Study at large: Sources were T cells, B-cell-depleted T cells, or PBMCs; the material itself was cDNA or gDNA.

Germline values: CDR1 MNHEY, CDR2 SVGAGI. V gave up 10 bases and J gave up 0 bases, with 12 bases separating them. The CDR3 is 14 residues long. The chain combines TRBV6-5 with TRBJ1-4; no reliable D call. The sequence came from a man aged 30 to 45 who had recovered from COVID-19. The sequencing sample was made of peripheral blood. This chain's CDR3 is CATSNRPTNEKLFF. Written as DNA, the CDR3 is TGTGCCACTTCAAACAGACCAACTAATGAAAAACTGTTTTTT.